This T cell receptor (beta chain) came from a study of cytomegalovirus exposure and HLA in healthy donors. Germline V gene sequence: CDR1 MDHEN, CDR2 SYDVKM. The CDR3 runs to 13 residues. Trimming cost V 0 bases and J 8 bases, with 10 bases left between them. PCR used 60 Vbeta primers and 13 Jbeta primers. Sequenced by immunoSEQ multiplex PCR; TCRdb stores in-frame clones only, minus some. The repertoire includes around 150,000 clones, approximately 80% of them detected once, and 2% to 2.5% sits in the top ten. Study-wide results and caveats: DRB1 had the most TCR associations and HLA-C the fewest, a later analysis found, with rates varying by HLA locus. Another analysis was done later, and it associated approximately 17,000 TCR beta sequences with HLA alleles at 0.05 false discovery rate. The authors later linked a missense DCLRE1C variant to TCR beta V- and J-gene trimming. The authors excluded some V segments, including TRBV6-2 and TRBV6-3, as indistinguishable.

In the case of this clone: Antigen: not known.

What was sequenced was PBMCs. The sequence was obtained from a boy younger than 10 in good health and CMV-seronegative. The V gene is TRBV28, the J gene TRBJ1-1; possible D gene TRBD1, 6 bases. The CDR3 nucleotides are TGTGCCAGCAGTTTATGGGACAGTCAGGAAGCTTTCTTT. It specifies CASSLWDSQEAFF. The variable domain in full, completed from reference TRBV28 and TRBJ1-1, reads DVKVTQSSRYLVKRTGEKVFLECVQDMDHENMFWYRQDPGLGLRLIYFSYDVKMKEKGDIPEGYSVSREKKERFSLILESASTNQTSMYLCASSLWDSQEAFFGQGTRLTVV.